What follows describes a single TCR beta chain. Per the germline V gene, CDR1 is MDHEN and CDR2 is SYDVKM. The CDR3 has 15 residues. The V and J ends lost 2 bases and 6 bases respectively, with 14 bases between them. The sample belongs to a study of blood T cell repertoires in COVID-19. Study as a whole: The analysed material was cDNA or gDNA that came from T cells, B-cell-depleted T cells, or PBMCs.

Original analysis: Using reference gene primer amplification, nucleated cell counts were estimated. Here immunoSEQ multiplex PCR was the method, and the copy in TCRdb shows in-frame clones only, minus some. V, J and clone size reflect that table, while D and trimming were determined from the DNA. The table lists 300,000 or so clones, around 84% of them singletons. Donors of Cohort 3 who recovered were those that had two negative PCRs, clearance, or symptom resolution. The receptor was derived from a woman aged 18-35 years who had recovered from COVID-19. The sample consisted of PBMCs or T cells enriched from blood (not recorded which). The chain uses TRBV28 and TRBJ1-5; D is unresolved. CDR3 coding DNA: TGTGCCAGCAGTTTAGTCGAGGTCACGGTTCAGCCCCAGCATTTT. Amino acids: CASSLVEVTVQPQHF.